This T cell receptor (beta chain) was identified during a study of cytomegalovirus exposure and HLA in healthy donors. The wider study: Sequencing of 150 million to 200 million T cells in an earlier analysis found around 120 million unique TCR beta sequences. Findings and caveats of the study: TCR beta chain V- and J-gene trimming was linked, in a later analysis, to a missense variant in DCLRE1C. Productive rates of about 90% or about 30% were seen for most TCR beta V segments in an earlier analysis.

PCR amplification relied on 60 Vbeta primers (plus 13 Jbeta primers). In the source study's methods: A later analysis counted around 80 million unique TCR beta chains, some 11 million shared. Profiling relied on immunoSEQ multiplex PCR, and the TCRdb table lists in-frame clones only, not all of them. Clone size and V and J calls were adopted from that table, with D and trimming inferred from the DNA. Of about 240,000 clones in the sample, about 77% are singletons; the top ten hold around 0.44%. Concerning this clone: What it recognizes is unknown.

The sequencing sample was made of PBMCs. The receptor was derived from a boy under 18 in good health and CMV-seronegative.

For the CDR3, the DNA is TGCGCCAGCAGTCAATCCCAGACAGGGGTCCCCCCTAGGCTTCGTGGCTACACCTTC. As protein: CASSQSQTGVPPRLRGYTF. J is TRBJ1-2 and V is TRBV23-1, with TRBD1 matching over 8 bases. TRBV23-1 falls under the ORF class, with uncertain function. V was pared by 0 bases and J by 7 bases, with 19 bases of the junction left unmatched. This CDR3 has 19 amino acids.